What follows is one TCR beta chain and its context. What antigen it recognizes has not been identified. Base-call qualities are not available, and no considerably larger clone is one nucleotide away. The data were taken from a study of shared clonotypes between healthy human individuals (dated by TCRdb to the early 2020s). For the study in its entirety: Three men and a couple of women, aged 18 to 49 years, made up the cohort. For each donor, CD4 naive and CD4 memory were each given three plates, CD8 naive was given two plates, and CD8 memory was given one plate. Blood TCR repertoires of a handful of healthy adults were deeply sequenced to estimate repertoire size and the extent of clonotype sharing between individuals. To increase sequencing depth and limit assay-specific biases, different laboratories used diverse techniques to prepare libraries and sequence TCR repertoires. Between about 0.85 and 9.5 billion PBMCs per donor were obtained by leukapheresis. Paper-wide results and their limitations: The small number of donors limited the genetic and exposure-history diversity represented. Sharing across several donors was observed for around 4.8% of naive CD4, 3% to 3.5% of naive CD8, 2% to 2.5% of memory CD4, and roughly 0.43% of memory CD8 clonotypes. Pairwise subsampling indicated that sequencing depth was expected to affect the degree of clonotype sharing among donors. Naive subsets generally had larger estimated clonotype richness than memory subsets did. Sampling was restricted to blood, and TCR repertoires in tissue are likely to differ from TCR repertoires in blood. Incomplete sequencing was indicated by rarefaction of sorted-subset datasets, despite the large sequencing depth. Clonotypes shared by all four sorted-subset donors showed higher generation probabilities than non-shared clonotypes.

Donors were healthy HIV-negative adults with no recently reported acute infections or vaccinations. Every donor was a Caucasian adult living in Nashville, Tennessee, USA. Magnetic negative selection was used to enrich CD4+ T cells, after which naive cells were positively selected on CD45RA and the negative fraction became the memory subset. After blood collection by leukapheresis, PBMCs were isolated using Ficoll-Histopaque density gradient centrifugation and then cryopreserved in the vapor phase of liquid nitrogen. Analytical flow cytometry was used to check the purity and quantity of each magnetically sorted T cell population. Each sorted fraction had its genomic DNA isolated and then quantified by UV absorbance on a Nanodrop 2000c. Using the deep immunoSEQ assay, TCR CDR3 regions were amplified from genomic DNA by multiplex PCR. Extracted genomic DNA from each cell subset was spread evenly across all wells of several immunoSEQ 96-well plates, with each plate serving as a replicate. Each replicate PCR for sorted subsets received roughly 0.2 ug genomic DNA, equal to tens of thousands of T cell genomes. Purified libraries were quantified with a Qubit 3.0 fluorometer, sized on a Bioanalyzer 2100, and re-quantified with the KAPA Library Quantification kit. Every immunoSEQ 96-well plate was sequenced on a dedicated single-read 150-cycle Illumina NextSeq 550 flow cell. The paper's data handling went like this. Because the immunoSEQ output held only junctional sequences and lacked quality scores, the filtering could not match the filtering applied to full-length reads. To assign V/J genes and CDR3, sequences were annotated using PyIR, a Python wrapper for IgBLAST v1.9, with IMGT germline references. Reads with weak V/J assignments (E-value above 1e-6), missing CDR3, stop codons, out-of-frame junctions, or ambiguous translated residues were removed. A V3J clonotype was defined by an identical inferred V gene, J gene, and CDR3 amino acid sequence. To compute the percentage overlap between repertoires, the number of shared unique clonotypes was divided by the size of the smaller repertoire. Three approaches were used to assess repertoire richness: RTK rarefaction, the Chao1 estimator, and Recon v2.1 estimates of unobserved clonotypes. Generation probabilities were computed with OLGA for all TCRbeta clonotypes obtained by the gDNA method from several donors. TCRdb retrieved this table from immuneACCESS and kept in-frame rearrangements only. Not all clones are present; in checked studies, unresolved V genes account for under half, and no reason is known for the remainder. V, J and clone size derive from that table, while D and trimming were established from the DNA sequence. This sample gives more than 2 million clones in total; approximately 95% of them show up just once. Of the sample, around 0.13% is held by the ten largest clones.

The receptor was derived from a man aged 18 to 29 in good health. The source material was naive CD4+ T cells sorted from blood. Reading the label with the study, this specimen's cell subset or site is: CD45RA+ positively selected.

The encoded CDR3 is CASRKTGAGNTIYF. The DNA reads as follows: TGTGCCAGCAGAAAAACAGGGGCTGGAAACACCATATATTTT. The chain employs TRBV5-6 and TRBJ1-3, and 7 junctional nucleotides match TRBD1. Trimming leaves V shorter by 5 bases and J shorter by 2 bases, with the junction holding 4 bases beyond the gene matches. The CDR3 has 14 amino acids, counting the end cysteine and phenylalanine. The CDR3 DNA has 42 bases and is translated from base 1. As encoded in the germline V gene, CDR1 is SGHDT while CDR2 is YYEEEE.